These 23 T cell receptor beta chains originate from one sample sequenced in a study of shared clonotypes between healthy human individuals. Libraries were prepared by immunoSEQ multiplex PCR; TCRdb keeps only in-frame clonotypes and omits some of them. The sample comprises roughly 2.5 million clones, over 85% of which are singletons, and more than 0.12% rests with the top ten. The source material was naive CD4+ T cells sorted from blood. Described subset: CD45RA+ positively selected. The receptor set was obtained from a man younger than 30 in good health.

This rearrangement joins TRBV10-2 to TRBJ1-1, with unresolved D. V was clipped by 10 bases and J by 1 base, with 10 bases between them. This CDR3 is built from 12 residues. Looked up from germline, CDR1 is WSHSY and CDR2 is SAAADI. The CDR3 nucleotides read TGCGCCACCTCTATACAGAACACTGAAGCTTTCTTT. Translation: CATSIQNTEAFF.

This chain links TRBV27 with TRBJ1-6; D unclear. The CDR3 has 14 amino acids. V was cut by 5 bases and J by 3 bases, with 8 bases left in between. In germline, CDR1 is MNHEY, CDR2 SMNVEV (reference sequence). The CDR3 DNA follows: TGTGCCAGCAGTCCGCGGGTCTATAATTCACCCCTCCACTTT. This encodes CASSPRVYNSPLHF.

The chain couples TRBV10-3 to TRBJ1-4, with D unresolved. The CDR3 has 16 residues. Germline V gene lookup returns CDR1 ENHRY and CDR2 SYGVKD. With 0 bases removed from V and 3 bases from J, the gap between germline ends came to 11 bases. In DNA, the CDR3 is TGTGCCATCAGTGAGTCCCCGACCCGGGCTAATGAAAAACTGTTTTTT. Its protein is CAISESPTRANEKLFF.

The chain uses TRBV11-2 and TRBJ2-5; TRBD1 might be the D (5 bases). The CDR3 extends over 14 amino acids. V shed 5 bases and J shed 3 bases, with 13 bases lying between them. CDR1 and CDR2 from the germline V gene are SGHAT and FQNNGV. In nucleotides, the CDR3 is TGTGCCAGCAGCGCATGGGGCCCGGAAGAGACCCAGTACTTC. This translates into CASSAWGPEETQYF.

The CDR3 coding sequence is TGCAGCGTTGAAGACCCCAGGGGACCGCAGACCCAGTACTTC. Residues: CSVEDPRGPQTQYF. This chain links TRBV29-1 with TRBJ2-5, with TRBD1 as a possible D gene (6 bases). The CDR3 has 14 amino acids. From germline, CDR1 is SQVTM and CDR2 ANQGSEA. The V end lost 0 bases, the J end lost 6 bases, and 14 bases lay between the germline ends.

Comment on this clone: Other DNA sequences in this sample translate to the same CDR3. This chain joins TRBV5-1 and TRBJ2-1; D is uncertain. The CDR3 sequence is 16 residues long. V lost 0 bases, J lost 0 bases, and 10 bases lay in between. Germline CDR1 is SGHRS and CDR2 is YFSETQ. CDR3 DNA sequence: TGCGCCAGCAGCTTGGAGGGTAGGAGCTCCTACAATGAGCAGTTCTTC. Its translation is CASSLEGRSSYNEQFF.

With regard to this clone: Other DNA sequences from this sample encode an identical CDR3 as well. The V gene is TRBV4-1, the J gene TRBJ2-7; no firm D call. This CDR3 spans 12 amino acids. Germline V gives CDR1 MGHRA, CDR2 YSYEKL. The germline V and J ends were trimmed by 0 bases and 6 bases, with 6 bases remaining between them. The DNA of the CDR3 is TGCGCCAGCAGCCAAGATCTAGTCGAGCAGTACTTC. As protein: CASSQDLVEQYF.

This clone appeared a single time. This sequence joins TRBV9 and TRBJ2-6; TRBD2 matches 7 bases. Germline CDR1 reads SGDLS; CDR2 reads YYNGEE. V shed 6 bases and J 2 bases; nucleotides not matched to a gene: 2. The CDR3 has 14 amino acids. This chain's CDR3 is CASTAGAGANVLTF. CDR3 DNA sequence: TGTGCCAGCACGGCGGGAGCTGGGGCCAACGTCCTGACTTTC.

The chain joins TRBV6-1 to TRBJ1-1; 9 bases line up with TRBD1. The CDR3 is made up of 12 amino acids. Germline CDR1 is MNHNS and CDR2 is SASEGT. The V and J ends lost 4 bases and 8 bases, in that order; junction bases with no gene match: 2. CDR3 nucleotides: TGTGCCAGCAGTGGACAGGGGGTAGAAGCTTTCTTT. Encoded protein: CASSGQGVEAFF.

The V call is TRBV6-4, the J call TRBJ1-2, with a weak D call TRBD1 (5 bases). The CDR3 loop spans 12 amino acids. Germline CDR1 is MRHNA and CDR2 is SNTAGT. The chain's CDR3 is CAPGGDAYGYTF. As DNA, the CDR3 is TGTGCACCGGGGGGGGACGCCTATGGCTACACCTTC.

The chain combines TRBV9 with TRBJ2-2, with 12 nucleotides matching TRBD1. With V trimmed by 4 bases and J by 7 bases, 8 bases remained unmatched. The CDR3 totals 16 residues. Germline V lookup: CDR1 SGDLS, CDR2 YYNGEE. The CDR3 bases are TGTGCCAGCAGCCGGCTGGGGACAGGGGGCATCGGGGAGCTGTTTTTT. It specifies CASSRLGTGGIGELFF.

The J gene is TRBJ1-3, the V gene TRBV10-3; 8 nucleotides align to TRBD1. CDR3 length equals 15 residues. V gave up 5 bases and J gave up 4 bases; unmatched junction bases: 7. Germline CDR1 ENHRY, CDR2 SYGVKD. The CDR3 loop reads CAISTGQGEGNTIYF. CDR3 in DNA: TGTGCCATCAGTACCGGACAGGGAGAAGGAAACACCATATATTTT.

To note about this clone: Different DNA sequences within this sample yield the same CDR3. V usage is TRBV11-2 and J usage is TRBJ2-1; 8 positions agree with TRBD2. Germline trimming cut 0 bases from V and 2 bases from J; bases unmatched to any gene: 6. Germline V gives CDR1 SGHAT, CDR2 FQNNGV. This CDR3 spans 17 amino acids. CDR3 bases: TGTGCCAGCAGCTTAGATCTTGCGGGAGGCCCCTACAATGAGCAGTTCTTC. Encoded protein: CASSLDLAGGPYNEQFF.

The V call is TRBV7-2, the J call TRBJ2-5; the match to TRBD2 covers 7 bases. Per germline, CDR1 SGHTA and CDR2 FQGNSA. V was clipped by 6 bases and J by 0 bases; unmatched bases: 7. The CDR3 has 15 amino acids. The CDR3 loop reads CASRLSGRNQETQYF. The CDR3, as DNA: TGTGCCAGCAGATTATCCGGGAGGAACCAAGAGACCCAGTACTTC.

The chain combines TRBV14 with TRBJ2-5; no firm D call. The CDR3 sequence is 15 residues long. Germline assignment: CDR1 SGHDN and CDR2 FVKESK. The V and J ends lost 0 bases and 0 bases respectively, with 8 bases between them. The CDR3 sequence: CASSQDLGYQETQYF. As DNA, the CDR3 is TGTGCCAGCAGCCAAGATTTGGGGTACCAAGAGACCCAGTACTTC.

This sequence joins TRBV11-3 and TRBJ1-1; maybe TRBD1 (5 bases). Trimming took off 5 bases at V and 1 base at J, with 11 bases between the two ends. Germline V gene lookup returns CDR1 SGHNT and CDR2 YENEEA. The CDR3 length is 14 residues. This CDR3 reads CASSARGQNTEAFF. CDR3 coding DNA: TGTGCCAGCAGCGCGAGAGGACAGAACACTGAAGCTTTCTTT.

J is TRBJ2-7 and V is TRBV5-6, with 10 bases identical to TRBD1. With 4 bases clipped from V and 4 bases from J, the junction kept 8 bases outside the gene matches. The CDR3 is 15 amino acids. Germline V gene sequence: CDR1 SGHDT, CDR2 YYEEEE. Written as DNA, the CDR3 is TGTGCCAGCAGCCGGCCGGACAGGGGGGTTTACGAGCAGTACTTC. Translating gives CASSRPDRGVYEQYF.

This CDR3 is CASSRQGLGGEQFF. CDR3 bases: TGCGCCAGCAGTCGCCAGGGGTTGGGTGGTGAGCAGTTCTTC. This rearrangement joins TRBV4-3 to TRBJ2-1, with D possibly TRBD1 on 6 matching bases. Trimming stripped 6 bases from V and 9 bases from J, with 18 bases between. The germline gives CDR1 LGHNA, CDR2 YSLEER. The CDR3 is 14 residues long.

This clone was picked up a small number of times. The chain employs TRBV30 and TRBJ1-2; 7 positions match TRBD1. The CDR3 is 12 amino acids. Germline CDR1 GTSNPN, CDR2 SVGIG (reference sequence). V shed 8 bases and J 3 bases; nucleotides not matched to a gene: 6. CDR3 protein: CALRQGDYGYTF. The DNA for the CDR3 is TGTGCCCTACGACAGGGCGACTATGGCTACACCTTC.

V gene TRBV5-1 combines with J gene TRBJ1-2; the D gene is possibly TRBD1 (6 bases). Deletions cut 3 bases from V and 7 bases from J, with 25 bases between. Looked up from germline, CDR1 is SGHRS and CDR2 is YFSETQ. This CDR3 spans 17 amino acids. The CDR3 spells CASSSPNQTGLRSGYTF. The CDR3, as DNA: TGCGCCAGCAGCTCACCAAATCAAACAGGGCTTAGGAGTGGCTACACCTTC.

The chain has TRBV29-1 and TRBJ2-1; the D is unclear. Trimming removed 6 bases from V and 8 bases from J, with 11 bases in between. This CDR3 comprises 11 residues. The germline CDR1 and CDR2 sequences are SQVTM and ANQGSEA. The CDR3 spells CSVAPAHEQFF. The CDR3 DNA sequence: TGCAGCGTGGCCCCAGCGCATGAGCAGTTCTTC.

The V call is TRBV14, the J call TRBJ1-4; D is uncertain. Trimming pared 1 base from V and 1 base from J, leaving 16 bases between. This CDR3 has 18 amino acids. Germline V lookup: CDR1 SGHDN, CDR2 FVKESK. The CDR3 nucleotides read TGTGCCAGCAGCCAAGTTGGGCTTGCGGGTTTAACTAATGAAAAACTGTTTTTT. Translated, it gives CASSQVGLAGLTNEKLFF.

CDR3 in amino acids: CASSFYRGTSGRVNTGELFF. CDR3 bases: TGTGCCAGCAGTTTCTATAGGGGGACTAGCGGGAGGGTGAACACCGGGGAGCTGTTTTTT. The rearrangement links TRBV27 to TRBJ2-2; 16 bases map to TRBD2. The CDR3 runs to 20 residues. V lost 3 bases, J lost 1 base, and 8 bases stayed unmatched. Germline assignment: CDR1 MNHEY and CDR2 SMNVEV (reference sequence).